Presented here are 3 T cell receptor beta chains from one specimen sequenced in a study of response to subunit inactivated influenza vaccine. TCRdb passed the RT-PCR reads through MiXCR, listing each CDR3 protein once. Of approximately 530,000 distinct CDR3 sequences listed, roughly 7.6% were seen once; the top ten hold around 13%. The sequenced sample was PBMCs from blood, obtained around 25 months after vaccination. Every receptor here comes from a man aged 45-69 years who received an inactivated influenza vaccine.

J is TRBJ2-1 and V is TRBV3-1; 9 nucleotides line up with TRBD1. The CDR3 length is 18 residues. Germline V lookup: CDR1 LGHDT, CDR2 YNNKEL (reference sequence). The V and J ends lost 5 bases and 5 bases, in that order; junction bases with no gene match: 16. CDR3 sequence: CASSTGGPFTRTNNEQFF. The CDR3 DNA follows: TGTGCCAGCAGCACAGGGGGCCCCTTCACCCGAACTAACAATGAGCAGTTCTTC.

This clonotype was seen many times. As DNA, the CDR3 is TGCAGTGCTAGGTCACCCCGATCGTCCTACGAGCAGTACTTC. Protein: CSARSPRSSYEQYF. The rearrangement joins TRBV20-1 to TRBJ2-7; D is ambiguous. Trimming stripped 3 bases from V and 1 base from J, with 13 bases between. The CDR3 spans 14 residues. CDR1 and CDR2 from the germline V gene are DFQATT and SNEGSKA (reference sequence).

This clonotype came up a few times. J is TRBJ2-7 and V is TRBV7-9; tentatively, D is TRBD2 (6 bases). This CDR3 is built from 15 residues. V gave up 2 bases and J gave up 0 bases, with 11 bases separating them. Germline CDR1 reads SEHNR; CDR2 reads FQNEAQ (reference sequence). CDR3 nucleotide sequence: TGTGCCAGCAGCTTATACGCGGGGAGCTCCTACGAGCAGTACTTC. It is translated as CASSLYAGSSYEQYF.